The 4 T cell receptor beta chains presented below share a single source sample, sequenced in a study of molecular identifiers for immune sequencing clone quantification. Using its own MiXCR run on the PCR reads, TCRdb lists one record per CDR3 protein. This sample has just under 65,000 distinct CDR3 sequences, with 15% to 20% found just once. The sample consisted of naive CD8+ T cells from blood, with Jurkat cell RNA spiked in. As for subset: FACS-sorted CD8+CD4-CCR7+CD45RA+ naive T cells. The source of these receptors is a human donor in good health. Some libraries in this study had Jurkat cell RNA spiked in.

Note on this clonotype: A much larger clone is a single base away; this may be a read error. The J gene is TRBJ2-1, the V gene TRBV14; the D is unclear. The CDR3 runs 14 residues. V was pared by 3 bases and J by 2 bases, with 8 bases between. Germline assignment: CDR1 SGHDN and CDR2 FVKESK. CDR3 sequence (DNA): TGTGCCAGCAGCCACCGGTCAGCCTACAATGAGCAGTTCTTC. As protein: CASSHRSAYNEQFF.

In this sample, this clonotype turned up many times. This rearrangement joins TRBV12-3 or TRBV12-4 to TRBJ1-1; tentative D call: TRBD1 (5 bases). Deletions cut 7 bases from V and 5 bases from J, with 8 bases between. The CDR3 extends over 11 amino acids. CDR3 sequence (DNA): TGTGCCAGCACCAAGGGGACTGAAGCTTTCTTT. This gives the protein CASTKGTEAFF.

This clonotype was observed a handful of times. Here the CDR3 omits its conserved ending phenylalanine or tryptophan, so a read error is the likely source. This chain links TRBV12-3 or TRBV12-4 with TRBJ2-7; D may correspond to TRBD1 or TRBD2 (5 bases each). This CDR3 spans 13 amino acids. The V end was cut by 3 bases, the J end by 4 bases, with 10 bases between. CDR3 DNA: TGTGCCAGCAGTTTTGGGGGTCCGTACGAGCAGTACTCC. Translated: CASSFGGPYEQYS.

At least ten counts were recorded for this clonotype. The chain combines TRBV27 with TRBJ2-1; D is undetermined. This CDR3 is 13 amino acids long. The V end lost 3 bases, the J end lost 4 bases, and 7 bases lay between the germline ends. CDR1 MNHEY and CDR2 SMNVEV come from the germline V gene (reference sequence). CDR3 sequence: CASSFRNYNEQFF. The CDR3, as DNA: TGTGCCAGCAGTTTCCGAAATTACAATGAGCAGTTCTTC.